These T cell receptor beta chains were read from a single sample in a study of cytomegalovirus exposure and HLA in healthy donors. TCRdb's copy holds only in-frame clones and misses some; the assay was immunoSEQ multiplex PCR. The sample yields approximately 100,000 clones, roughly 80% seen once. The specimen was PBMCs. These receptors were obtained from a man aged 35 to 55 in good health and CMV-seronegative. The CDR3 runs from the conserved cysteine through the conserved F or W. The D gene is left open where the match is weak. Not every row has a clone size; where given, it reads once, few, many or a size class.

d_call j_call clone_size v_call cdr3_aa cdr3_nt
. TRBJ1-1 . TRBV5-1 CASSAGQNMNTEAFF TGCGCCAGCAGCGCCGGACAAAACATGAACACTGAAGCTTTCTTT
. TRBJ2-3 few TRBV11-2 CASSPRAGTFTDTQYF TGTGCCAGCAGCCCCAGGGCAGGTACTTTCACAGATACGCAGTATTTT
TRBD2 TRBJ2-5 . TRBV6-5 CASSPGLAGTQYF TGTGCCAGCAGTCCAGGACTAGCGGGGACCCAGTACTTC
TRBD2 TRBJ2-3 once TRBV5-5 CASSLFVSGVTDTQYF TGTGCCAGCAGCTTGTTCGTTAGCGGGGTAACAGATACGCAGTATTTT
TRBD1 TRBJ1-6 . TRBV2 CASSVLGGDSPLHF TGTGCCAGCAGTGTATTAGGGGGCGACTCACCCCTCCACTTT
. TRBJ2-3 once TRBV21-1 CASSKRGDRAADTQYF TGTGCCAGCAGCAAAAGAGGGGACAGGGCGGCAGATACGCAGTATTTT
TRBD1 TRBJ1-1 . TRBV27 CASSSFGWGGQGAYYF TGTGCCAGCAGTTCCTTCGGCTGGGGAGGGCAGGGGGCCTATTACTTT
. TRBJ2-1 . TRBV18 CATSWSDNEQFF TGTGCCACCTCTTGGAGCGACAATGAGCAGTTCTTC
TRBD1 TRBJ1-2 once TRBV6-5 CASSSQRTGNYGYTF TGTGCCAGCAGTTCCCAGAGGACAGGGAACTATGGCTACACCTTC
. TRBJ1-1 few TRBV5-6 CASSRNSQKAFF TGTGCCAGCAGCCGGAACAGTCAGAAAGCTTTCTTT
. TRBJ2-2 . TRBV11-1 CASSPGGVVGELFF TGTGCCAGCAGCCCCGGCGGGGTGGTAGGGGAGCTGTTTTTT
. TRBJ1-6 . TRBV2 CASSPGRVSPLHF TGTGCCAGCAGTCCGGGCAGGGTTTCGCCCCTCCACTTT
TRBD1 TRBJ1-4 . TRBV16 CASSPIGQGEKLFF TGTGCCAGCAGCCCGATCGGACAGGGAGAAAAACTGTTTTTT
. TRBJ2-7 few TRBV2 CASKAEVFYEQYF TGTGCCAGCAAGGCGGAGGTCTTCTACGAGCAGTACTTC
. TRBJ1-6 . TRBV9 CTSSAGGTGTGSPLHF TGTACCAGCAGCGCTGGGGGAACAGGGACGGGGTCACCCCTCCACTTT
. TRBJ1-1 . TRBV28 CASREQLNTEAFF TGTGCCAGCAGGGAACAGTTAAACACTGAAGCTTTCTTT
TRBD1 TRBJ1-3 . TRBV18 CASSQTGTGGIKSSGNTIYF TGTGCCAGCTCACAAACCGGGACAGGGGGCATCAAGAGCTCTGGAAACACCATATATTTT
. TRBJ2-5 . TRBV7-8 CASSLASPLRETQYF TGTGCCAGCAGCTTAGCATCCCCCCTTAGAGAGACCCAGTACTTC
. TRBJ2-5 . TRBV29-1 CSARQSGQETQYF TGCAGCGCCCGCCAGTCAGGGCAAGAGACCCAGTACTTC
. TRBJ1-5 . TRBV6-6 CASRLTGLWQPQHF TGTGCCAGCAGGTTGACAGGCCTTTGGCAGCCCCAGCATTTT
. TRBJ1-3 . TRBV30 CAWSEGDTRNTIYF TGTGCCTGGAGTGAGGGGGACACTAGAAACACCATATATTTT
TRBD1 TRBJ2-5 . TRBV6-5 CASSYSLGQGQETQYF TGTGCCAGCAGTTACTCGTTGGGACAGGGCCAAGAGACCCAGTACTTC
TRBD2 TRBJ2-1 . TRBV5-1 CASSSRLAGGTNEQFF TGCGCCAGCAGCTCCCGACTAGCGGGGGGCACAAATGAGCAGTTCTTC
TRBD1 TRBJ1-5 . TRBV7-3 CASSLNRGSNQPQHF TGTGCCAGCAGCTTAAACAGGGGGAGCAATCAGCCCCAGCATTTT
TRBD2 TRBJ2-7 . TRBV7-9 CASSSLQLAVHYEQYF TGTGCCAGCAGTTCTCTCCAACTAGCGGTTCACTACGAGCAGTACTTC
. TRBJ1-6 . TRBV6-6 CASSYSTALNSSPLHF TGTGCCAGCAGTTACTCGACCGCCTTAAACAGCTCACCCCTCCACTTT
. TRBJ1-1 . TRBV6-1 CASSLKQGGTEAFF TGTGCCAGCAGCCTCAAACAGGGCGGCACTGAAGCTTTCTTT
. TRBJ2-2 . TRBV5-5 CASRVGLTTGELFF TGTGCCAGCAGGGTGGGACTTACCACCGGGGAGCTGTTTTTT
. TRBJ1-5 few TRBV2 CASVRQRHQPQHF TGTGCCAGCGTAAGACAAAGACATCAGCCCCAGCATTTT
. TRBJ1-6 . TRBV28 CASSDRLNSPLHF TGTGCCAGCAGTGACAGACTTAATTCACCCCTCCACTTT
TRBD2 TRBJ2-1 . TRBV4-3 CASSQEPSGGAGLNEQFF TGCGCCAGCAGCCAAGAACCTAGCGGGGGGGCCGGGTTAAATGAGCAGTTCTTC
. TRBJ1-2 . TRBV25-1 CASSEFVGDDGYTF TGTGCCAGCAGTGAATTTGTGGGAGACGATGGCTACACCTTC
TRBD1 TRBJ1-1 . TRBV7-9 CASSLSVDRGTEAFF TGTGCCAGCAGCCTATCGGTGGACAGGGGCACTGAAGCTTTCTTT
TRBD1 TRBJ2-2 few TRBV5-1 CASSLDRGQRTGELFF TGCGCCAGCAGCTTGGACAGGGGGCAACGGACCGGGGAGCTGTTTTTT
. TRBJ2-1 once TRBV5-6 CASSPGRGSYNEQFF TGTGCCAGCAGCCCCGGAAGGGGCAGCTACAATGAGCAGTTCTTC
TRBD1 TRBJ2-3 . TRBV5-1 CASSLGTGGWADTQYF TGCGCCAGCAGCTTGGGGACAGGGGGCTGGGCAGATACGCAGTATTTT
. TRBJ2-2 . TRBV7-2 CASSLVQGKTGELFF TGTGCCAGCAGCTTAGTGCAGGGGAAGACCGGGGAGCTGTTTTTT
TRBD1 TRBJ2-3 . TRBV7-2 CASSGTGGLTQYF TGTGCCAGCAGCGGAACAGGGGGGCTTACGCAGTATTTT
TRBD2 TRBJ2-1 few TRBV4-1 CASSQGIAGGYNEQFF TGCGCCAGCAGCCAAGGAATAGCGGGGGGTTACAATGAGCAGTTCTTC
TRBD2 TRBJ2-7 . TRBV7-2 CASRRTSGGRYEQYF TGTGCCAGCAGACGGACTAGCGGGGGCCGCTACGAGCAGTACTTC
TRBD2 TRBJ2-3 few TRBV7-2 CASSPLAALTDTQYF TGTGCCAGCAGCCCACTAGCGGCACTCACAGATACGCAGTATTTT
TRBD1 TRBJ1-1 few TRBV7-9 CSSRRQGRAEAFF TGTTCCAGCAGACGACAGGGGAGGGCTGAAGCTTTCTTT
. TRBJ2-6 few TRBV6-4 CASSEFGSSGANVLTF TGTGCCAGCAGTGAATTTGGCAGCTCTGGGGCCAACGTCCTGACTTTC
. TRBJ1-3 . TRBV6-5 CASRPGGVGENTIYF TGTGCCAGCAGACCCGGAGGGGTTGGCGAAAACACCATATATTTT
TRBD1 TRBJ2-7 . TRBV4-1 CASSKDREPYFEQYF TGCGCCAGCAGCAAGGACAGGGAACCGTACTTCGAGCAGTACTTC
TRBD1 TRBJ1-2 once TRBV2 CASSGAPTDRVWYGYTF TGTGCCAGCAGTGGGGCCCCAACCGACAGGGTGTGGTATGGCTACACCTTC
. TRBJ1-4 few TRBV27 CASSPRTAPNEKLFF TGTGCCAGCAGTCCCCGGACAGCTCCTAATGAAAAACTGTTTTTT
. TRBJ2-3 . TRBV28 CASSSPGAGITDTQYF TGTGCCAGCAGCTCCCCAGGTGCGGGGATAACAGATACGCAGTATTTT
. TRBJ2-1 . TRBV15 CATSRGVVGGSYNEQFF TGTGCCACCAGCAGAGGGGTGGTAGGGGGCTCCTACAATGAGCAGTTCTTC
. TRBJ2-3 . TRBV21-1 CASSYGDRGGDRQYF TGTGCCAGCAGCTATGGGGACAGGGGAGGCGATAGGCAGTATTTT
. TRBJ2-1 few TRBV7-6 CASSLSDLNEQFF TGTGCCAGCAGCTTAAGCGACCTTAATGAGCAGTTCTTC
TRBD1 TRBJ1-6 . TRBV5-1 CASSVTGNNSPLHF TGCGCCAGCAGTGTGACAGGGAATAATTCACCCCTCCACTTT
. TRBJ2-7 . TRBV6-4 CASSDSQVKTSYEQYF TGTGCCAGCAGTGACTCTCAGGTGAAAACCTCCTACGAGCAGTACTTC
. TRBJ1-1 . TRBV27 CAISAGGAGTEAFF TGTGCCATCTCGGCGGGGGGCGCGGGAACTGAAGCTTTCTTT
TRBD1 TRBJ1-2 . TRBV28 CASSSTGAYGYTF TGTGCCAGCAGTTCCACAGGGGCCTATGGCTACACCTTC